The 30 T cell receptor beta chains below come from one sample, sequenced in a study of shared clonotypes between healthy human individuals. The table came from immunoSEQ multiplex PCR; TCRdb's copy has only in-frame clones and leaves some out. Of 650,000 to 800,000 clones listed, 72% are singletons. What was sequenced was memory CD4+ T cells sorted from blood. The subset was: CD45RA-negative fraction. These receptors originate from a woman under 40 in good health.

This clone was found a few times. The chain joins TRBV11-2 to TRBJ2-3; D is possibly TRBD2 (5 bases). Trimming removed 2 bases at V and 5 bases at J, with 11 bases between. Germline V gene lookup returns CDR1 SGHAT and CDR2 FQNNGV. The CDR3 length is 14 residues. Written as DNA, the CDR3 is TGTGCCAGCAGCTTATTTCCGGGAAGAGATACGCAGTATTTT. Residues: CASSLFPGRDTQYF.

The V call is TRBV5-4, the J call TRBJ2-3, with TRBD2 as a possible D gene (5 bases). From germline, CDR1 is SGHNT and CDR2 YYREEE (reference sequence). Trimming cost V 1 base and J 2 bases, with 14 bases left between them. This CDR3 comprises 16 residues. CDR3 nucleotides: TGTGCCAGCAGCTTGAAGTCGTTGACTACCACAGATACGCAGTATTTT. Translation: CASSLKSLTTTDTQYF. Looking up the rest from reference TRBV5-4 and TRBJ2-3 gives the full variable domain: ETGVTQSPTHLIKTRGQQVTLRCSSQSGHNTVSWYQQALGQGPQFIFQYYREEENGRGNFPPRFSGLQFPNYSSELNVNALELDDSALYLCASSLKSLTTTDTQYFGPGTRLTVL.

As concerns this clone: The same CDR3 is also encoded by other DNA sequences in this sample. V usage is TRBV28 and J usage is TRBJ1-5; no reliable D call. The CDR3 loop spans 15 amino acids. V was trimmed by 6 bases and J by 4 bases, leaving 16 bases between them. Germline values: CDR1 MDHEN, CDR2 SYDVKM. CDR3 bases: TGTGCCAGCAGAGCCCTCCTTTGGGAGAATCAGCCCCAGCATTTT. This translates into CASRALLWENQPQHF.

This clone was detected only a few times. The chain couples TRBV28 to TRBJ1-2, with TRBD1 as a possible D gene (5 bases). Germline V CDR1 and CDR2: MDHEN, SYDVKM. The V and J ends lost 6 bases and 7 bases respectively, with 21 bases between them. The CDR3 sequence is 15 residues long. The CDR3 sequence: CASSSGIMQGGGYTF. The DNA for the CDR3 is TGTGCCAGCAGCTCCGGAATAATGCAGGGAGGTGGCTACACCTTC.

A word on this clone: Other nucleotide sequences in the sample specify the same CDR3. The rearrangement uses TRBV6-1 and TRBJ1-5; D not certain. This CDR3 comprises 13 residues. CDR1 MNHNS and CDR2 SASEGT come from the germline V gene. The V end lost 4 bases, the J end lost 2 bases, and 6 bases lay between the germline ends. In DNA form, the CDR3 reads TGTGCCAGCAGTGGCGGGCGCAATCAGCCCCAGCATTTT. Translated: CASSGGRNQPQHF.

V and J are TRBV29-1 and TRBJ2-1; 9 bases line up with TRBD2. Per germline, CDR1 SQVTM and CDR2 ANQGSEA. The CDR3 has 13 amino acids. Germline trimming cut 1 base from V and 9 bases from J; bases unmatched to any gene: 4. The CDR3 DNA reads TGCAGCGTTGAAGGTGCGGGAGGGGGTGAGCAGTTCTTC. It is translated as CSVEGAGGGEQFF.

This clone occurred once. The genes are TRBV27 and TRBJ2-7, with D tentatively TRBD2 (5 bases). Trimming left V 2 bases short and J 3 bases short, with 14 bases between. CDR1 and CDR2 (germline): MNHEY, SMNVEV (reference sequence). The CDR3 has 15 amino acids. CDR3 in amino acids: CASSLREGHNYEQYF. The CDR3, as DNA: TGTGCCAGCAGTTTACGAGAGGGCCATAACTACGAGCAGTACTTC.

The chain joins TRBV5-1 to TRBJ1-1; D remains unclear. The germline gives CDR1 SGHRS, CDR2 YFSETQ. The CDR3 totals 14 residues. V dropped 6 bases and J dropped 4 bases, with 16 bases sitting between them. The CDR3: CASKVVGVGTEAFF. Written as DNA, the CDR3 is TGCGCCAGCAAAGTCGTGGGCGTCGGCACTGAAGCTTTCTTT.

In DNA form, the CDR3 reads TGTGCCAGCAGTTTGTTAGGTTCTGGGGCCAACGTCCTGACTTTC. Its protein product is CASSLLGSGANVLTF. The rearrangement links TRBV28 to TRBJ2-6; no firm D call. V lost 3 bases, J lost 1 base, and 7 bases lay in between. Germline assignment: CDR1 MDHEN and CDR2 SYDVKM. The CDR3 loop spans 15 amino acids.

In its sample, this clone was seen once. This sequence joins TRBV6-5 and TRBJ1-2, with D possibly being TRBD1 (6 bases). Germline assignment: CDR1 MNHEY and CDR2 SVGAGI. CDR3 size: 13 residues. Trimming cost V 4 bases and J 4 bases, with 10 bases left between them. The CDR3 reads CASSSGTLYGYTF. The CDR3 nucleotides read TGTGCCAGCAGTTCCGGGACACTCTATGGCTACACCTTC.

The chain is built from TRBV7-2 and TRBJ2-3; D is unclear. V was pared by 5 bases and J by 4 bases, with 16 bases between. This CDR3 has 15 amino acids. CDR1 and CDR2 (germline): SGHTA, FQGNSA. CDR3 in amino acids: CASSSSVLVSDTQYF. DNA for the CDR3: TGTGCCAGCAGCAGCAGCGTGTTGGTGTCAGATACGCAGTATTTT.

This chain links TRBV9 with TRBJ1-1, with no clear D. The germline CDR1 and CDR2 sequences are SGDLS and YYNGEE. This CDR3 has 13 residues. V was shortened by 4 bases and J by 5 bases, with 12 bases between the two germline ends. The CDR3 protein is CASSRRVETEAFF. The CDR3 DNA is TGTGCCAGCAGCCGACGGGTTGAGACTGAAGCTTTCTTT.

This clone has just a few counts. The rearrangement links TRBV29-1 to TRBJ2-3; D not resolved. The CDR3 covers 13 residues. Trimming pared 0 bases from V and 4 bases from J, leaving 8 bases between. Germline CDR1 reads SQVTM; CDR2 reads ANQGSEA. The CDR3 coding sequence is TGCAGCGTTGAAGAGGGTCAGTCAGATACGCAGTATTTT. Protein sequence: CSVEEGQSDTQYF.

Many counts were recorded for this clone. The rearrangement links TRBV19 to TRBJ2-7; TRBD1 aligns across 10 bases. V gave up 6 bases and J gave up 6 bases; unmatched junction bases: 5. The CDR3 covers 13 residues. Germline CDR1 reads LNHDA; CDR2 reads SQIVND (reference sequence). Here the CDR3 reads CASRGQGEGEQYF. CDR3 sequence (DNA): TGTGCCAGTAGAGGACAGGGGGAGGGCGAGCAGTACTTC. The complete variable domain, with remaining parts taken from reference TRBV19 and TRBJ2-7, reads DGGITQSPKYLFRKEGQNVTLSCEQNLNHDAMYWYRQDPGQGLRLIYYSQIVNDFQKGDIAEGYSVSREKKESFPLTVTSAQKNPTAFYLCASRGQGEGEQYFGPGTRLTVT.

This chain uses TRBV18 with TRBJ2-5; 9 bases are shared with TRBD1. The CDR3 has 15 residues. In germline, CDR1 is KGHSH, CDR2 LQKENI. Losses at the gene ends were 5 bases for V and 3 bases for J; bases not matched to a gene: 7. The CDR3 protein is CASSKDRGWKETQYF. CDR3 nucleotide sequence: TGTGCCAGCTCAAAGGACAGGGGATGGAAAGAGACCCAGTACTTC. The full variable domain, rest sourced from reference TRBV18 and TRBJ2-5, is NAGVMQNPRHLVRRRGQEARLRCSPMKGHSHVYWYRQLPEEGLKFMVYLQKENIIDESGMPKERFSAEFPKEGPSILRIQQVVRGDSAAYFCASSKDRGWKETQYFGPGTRLLVL.

The rearrangement joins TRBV4-1 to TRBJ1-1, with D maybe TRBD1 (5 bases). Trimming stripped 2 bases from V and 0 bases from J, with 10 bases between. Germline CDR1 MGHRA, CDR2 YSYEKL. CDR3 length equals 15 residues. CDR3 region: CASSQLGVLNTEAFF. The CDR3 DNA sequence: TGCGCCAGCAGCCAACTGGGGGTGTTGAACACTGAAGCTTTCTTT.

The chain employs TRBV25-1 and TRBJ1-1, with D perhaps matching TRBD1 (6 bases). The CDR3 length is 15 residues. Germline lookup yields CDR1 MGHDK and CDR2 SYGVNS. With 4 bases removed from V and 1 base from J, the gap between germline ends came to 13 bases. The CDR3 sequence: CASSGVGQSNTEAFF. In DNA, the CDR3 is TGTGCCAGCAGTGGAGTCGGACAGTCGAACACTGAAGCTTTCTTT.

V is TRBV11-2 and J is TRBJ1-1; D is possibly TRBD1 (6 bases). The CDR3 runs 14 residues. Trimming pared 5 bases from V and 4 bases from J, leaving 14 bases between. From germline, CDR1 is SGHAT and CDR2 FQNNGV. CDR3 loop: CASSPRGWSTEAFF. The CDR3 DNA reads TGTGCCAGCAGCCCCAGGGGATGGAGCACTGAAGCTTTCTTT.

This chain uses TRBV28 with TRBJ1-4, with D unclear. This CDR3 contains 14 residues. The V and J ends lost 8 bases and 7 bases respectively, with 17 bases between them. Germline lookup yields CDR1 MDHEN and CDR2 SYDVKM. In nucleotides, the CDR3 is TGTGCCAGCCGTGGTGGGAAACCAGGTGAAAAACTGTTTTTT. It encodes CASRGGKPGEKLFF.

The J gene is TRBJ2-1, the V gene TRBV4-1; D gene ambiguous. CDR1 MGHRA and CDR2 YSYEKL come from the germline V gene. Deletions cut 0 bases from V and 1 base from J, with 7 bases between. This CDR3 has 15 residues. The CDR3 loop is CASSQDGYSYNEQFF. As DNA, the CDR3 is TGCGCCAGCAGCCAAGATGGGTATTCCTACAATGAGCAGTTCTTC.

The genes are TRBV18 and TRBJ2-7; weak D call: TRBD2 (6 bases). V was cut by 6 bases and J by 0 bases, with 12 bases left in between. Germline CDR1 and CDR2: KGHSH and LQKENI. CDR3 length: 14 residues. The CDR3 nucleotides are TGTGCCAGCTCCACTAGCCGTAACTCCTACGAGCAGTACTTC. This codes for CASSTSRNSYEQYF.

The CDR3 spells CASSVGAPGNEQYF. The CDR3 DNA reads as TGTGCCAGCAGTGTAGGGGCGCCGGGCAACGAGCAGTACTTC. The rearrangement links TRBV2 to TRBJ2-7; TRBD1 is a possible D gene (5 bases). Germline V CDR1 and CDR2: SNHLY, FYNNEI. This CDR3 has 14 residues. The V end lost 4 bases, the J end lost 5 bases, and 15 bases lay between the germline ends.

This chain uses TRBV19 with TRBJ1-5, with D unresolved. Trimming removed 0 bases at V and 1 base at J, with 10 bases between. Germline loops: CDR1 LNHDA, CDR2 SQIVND (reference sequence). There are 16 residues in the CDR3. The CDR3 nucleotides read TGTGCCAGTAGTATAGATCTGAGGATGAGCAATCAGCCCCAGCATTTT. Translation gives CASSIDLRMSNQPQHF.

V gene TRBV6-5 combines with J gene TRBJ1-1; D gene ambiguous. V was shortened by 5 bases and J by 0 bases, with 7 bases between the two germline ends. The germline V gene encodes CDR1 MNHEY and CDR2 SVGAGI. The CDR3 is made up of 13 amino acids. The CDR3 DNA reads TGTGCCAGCAGTCCCGACTTGAACACTGAAGCTTTCTTT. Residues: CASSPDLNTEAFF.

Comment on this clone: Other DNA sequences in the same sample also yield this CDR3. The chain joins TRBV18 to TRBJ2-2; D is unresolved. V shed 0 bases and J shed 7 bases, with 3 bases lying between them. The germline gives CDR1 KGHSH, CDR2 LQKENI. CDR3 length: 12 amino acids. The CDR3: CASSPPSGELFF. The CDR3 DNA is TGTGCCAGCTCACCACCGAGCGGGGAGCTGTTTTTT.

With regard to this clone: This same CDR3 is encoded by further DNA sequences in the sample. As DNA, the CDR3 is TGTGCCAGCAGCTTCTCGACAGACCAGCCCCAGCATTTT. Translating gives CASSFSTDQPQHF. The V gene is TRBV7-9, the J gene TRBJ1-5; perhaps TRBD1 as D (5 bases). V was clipped by 3 bases and J by 7 bases, with 10 bases between them. Germline V lookup: CDR1 SEHNR, CDR2 FQNEAQ (reference sequence). The CDR3 extends over 13 amino acids.

This rearrangement joins TRBV27 to TRBJ2-7; D perhaps matches TRBD2 (5 bases). The CDR3 has 13 residues. V was cut by 3 bases and J by 5 bases, with 11 bases left in between. The germline gives CDR1 MNHEY, CDR2 SMNVEV (reference sequence). DNA of the CDR3: TGTGCCAGCAGTTTCCGGGCGGGCCACGAGCAGTACTTC. This sequence encodes CASSFRAGHEQYF.

There are a few counts of this clone. The V gene is TRBV28, the J gene TRBJ1-3, with D maybe TRBD1 (5 bases). This CDR3 is 14 amino acids long. The germline V gene has CDR1 MDHEN and CDR2 SYDVKM. Trimming took 6 bases from V and 0 from J, leaving 9 bases between them. CDR3 in DNA: TGTGCCAGCAGGAAAGGGGTCTCTGGAAACACCATATATTTT. This sequence encodes CASRKGVSGNTIYF.

This clone was detected many times. The gene calls are TRBV5-1 and TRBJ1-5; no clear D gene. Trimming left V 4 bases short and J 3 bases short, with 17 bases between. The CDR3 length is 16 residues. From germline, CDR1 is SGHRS and CDR2 YFSETQ. The CDR3 DNA is TGCGCCAGCAGCCCGGACGGATCGGCCAACAATCAGCCCCAGCATTTT. This sequence encodes CASSPDGSANNQPQHF.

This clone was seen once. J is TRBJ1-5 and V is TRBV28; TRBD1 matches at 9 bases. Losses at the gene ends were 6 bases for V and 6 bases for J; bases not matched to a gene: 6. The CDR3 runs to 14 residues. Germline-derived CDR1 and CDR2 are MDHEN and SYDVKM. The CDR3 spells CASRTGGSGQPQHF. The CDR3 nucleotides are TGTGCCAGCAGGACAGGGGGGAGTGGTCAGCCCCAGCATTTT.